The 5 T cell receptor beta chains presented below share a single source sample, sequenced in a study of Ad26.COV2.S vaccination and SARS-CoV-2 variants. Only in-frame clones appear in the TCRdb table, and some are missing; sequencing was by immunoSEQ multiplex PCR. The profile shows 300,000 to 350,000 clones, roughly 90% of them singletons. Sample treatment: some 20 received Ad26.COV2.S at low or high dose, single or two shots; roughly 5 received placebo; per-sample allocation not given. Sampling occurred on day 63 after the first vaccine or placebo injection. This material consisted of peripheral blood, taken in a trial of Ad26.COV2.S vaccine versus placebo. These receptors were taken from a person between 18 and 59 years old who received the Ad26.COV2.S COVID-19 vaccine or a placebo.

The genes are TRBV5-1 and TRBJ2-1; 9 nucleotides align to TRBD1. The CDR3 length is 16 residues. The V segment lost 2 bases and the J segment 2 bases; nucleotides outside the gene matches: 5. CDR1 is SGHRS and CDR2 is YFSETQ in the germline V gene. CDR3 coding DNA: TGCGCCAGCAGCTTCAAGGGACAGGGTACCTACAATGAGCAGTTCTTC. Residues: CASSFKGQGTYNEQFF.

V is TRBV7-2 and J is TRBJ2-7; D could derive from TRBD1 or TRBD2 (6 bases each). CDR1 and CDR2 from the germline V gene are SGHTA and FQGNSA. The CDR3 is 16 residues long. Between the trimmed V and J ends, which lost 2 bases and 5 bases, there was a span of 19 bases. The CDR3 is CASSLRGAGTPDEQYV. The CDR3 nucleotides are TGTGCCAGCAGCTTAAGGGGCGCGGGGACACCGGACGAGCAGTACGTC.

The chain uses TRBV5-4 and TRBJ2-4; 11 nucleotides align to TRBD2. Germline CDR1 reads SGHNT; CDR2 reads YYREEE (reference sequence). This CDR3 spans 16 amino acids. The trim removed 4 bases at V and 4 bases at J, leaving 7 bases unmatched. The CDR3 sequence is CASSVPTSGAKNIQYF. In DNA, the CDR3 is TGTGCCAGCAGCGTCCCGACTAGCGGGGCTAAAAACATTCAGTACTTC.

This chain joins TRBV4-2 and TRBJ2-3; no clear D. CDR3 size: 11 residues. Per germline, CDR1 LGHNA and CDR2 YNFKEQ. Trimming removed 4 bases at V and 2 bases at J, with 1 base between. CDR3 sequence reads: CASSLTDTQYF. DNA of the CDR3: TGTGCCAGCAGCCTCACAGATACGCAGTATTTT.

This chain connects TRBV5-4 to TRBJ2-1; tentative D call: TRBD2 (6 bases). V was shortened by 10 bases and J by 8 bases, with 16 bases between the two germline ends. The CDR3 loop spans 12 amino acids. Germline CDR1 SGHNT, CDR2 YYREEE (reference sequence). DNA for the CDR3: TGTGCCGCACGGGGACTTATGGATGAGCAGTTCTTC. Its protein product is CAARGLMDEQFF.